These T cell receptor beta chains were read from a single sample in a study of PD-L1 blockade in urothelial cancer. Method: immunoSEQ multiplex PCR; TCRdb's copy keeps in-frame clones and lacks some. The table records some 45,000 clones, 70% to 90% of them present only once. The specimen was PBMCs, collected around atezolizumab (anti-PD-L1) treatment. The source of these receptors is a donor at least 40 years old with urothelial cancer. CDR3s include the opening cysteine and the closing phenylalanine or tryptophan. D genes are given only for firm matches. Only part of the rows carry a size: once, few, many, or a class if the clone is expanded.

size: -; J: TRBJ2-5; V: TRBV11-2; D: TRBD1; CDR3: CASSLGDRVGVETQYF; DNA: TGTGCCAGCAGCTTAGGCGACAGGGTGGGTGTGGAGACCCAGTACTTC
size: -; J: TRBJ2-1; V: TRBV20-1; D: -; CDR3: CSAPRGNEQFF; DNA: TGCAGTGCCCCCCGAGGGAATGAGCAGTTCTTC
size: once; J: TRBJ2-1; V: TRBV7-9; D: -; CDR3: CASSLTRSLGYNEQFF; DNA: TGTGCCAGCAGCTTAACGAGGAGTCTGGGCTACAATGAGCAGTTCTTC
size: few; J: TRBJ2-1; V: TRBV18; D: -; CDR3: CASSPNRYNEQFF; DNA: TGTGCCAGCTCACCCAACCGGTACAATGAGCAGTTCTTC
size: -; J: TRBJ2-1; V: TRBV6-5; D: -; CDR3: CASSNTGLGVNEQFF; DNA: TGTGCCAGCAGTAACACAGGCCTAGGCGTCAATGAGCAGTTCTTC
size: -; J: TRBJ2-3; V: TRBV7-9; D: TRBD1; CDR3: CASSPRQGALTDTQYF; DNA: TGTGCCAGCAGCCCCAGACAGGGGGCCCTCACAGATACGCAGTATTTT
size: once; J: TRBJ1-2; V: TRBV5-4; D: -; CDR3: CASSSPGQPNYGYTF; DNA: TGTGCCAGCAGCTCGCCGGGACAACCTAACTATGGCTACACCTTC
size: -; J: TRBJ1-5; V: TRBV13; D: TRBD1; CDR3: CASSPLHGQGERLVHF; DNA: TGTGCCAGCAGCCCTCTTCATGGACAGGGAGAGAGGCTGGTGCATTTT
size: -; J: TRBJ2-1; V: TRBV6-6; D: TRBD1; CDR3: CASSYSRAGGSDEQFF; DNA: TGTGCCAGCAGTTACTCGCGGGCAGGGGGAAGCGATGAGCAGTTCTTC
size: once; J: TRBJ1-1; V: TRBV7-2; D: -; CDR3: CASSLDRGSTEAFF; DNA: TGTGCCAGCAGCTTAGATCGGGGTTCCACTGAAGCTTTCTTT
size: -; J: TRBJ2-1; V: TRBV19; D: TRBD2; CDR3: CASRGTSASSYNEQFF; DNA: TGTGCCAGTAGGGGGACTAGCGCGAGCTCCTACAATGAGCAGTTCTTC
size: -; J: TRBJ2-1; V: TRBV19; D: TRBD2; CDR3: CASSMWLTSGNEQFF; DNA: TGTGCCAGTAGTATGTGGTTGACTAGCGGCAATGAGCAGTTCTTC
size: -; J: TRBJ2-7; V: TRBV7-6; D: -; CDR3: CASSSPAYEQYF; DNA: TGTGCCAGCAGCTCCCCGGCCTACGAGCAGTACTTC
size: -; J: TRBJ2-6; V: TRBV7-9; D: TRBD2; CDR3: CARGEGSNSGANVLTF; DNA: TGTGCCAGAGGGGAGGGTTCGAACTCTGGGGCCAACGTCCTGACTTTC